This T cell receptor beta chain was obtained from a study of blood T cell repertoires in COVID-19. Study as a whole: Samples representing acute and convalescent COVID-19 were sourced from the United States, Italy and Spain.

Original handling: Amplification with reference gene primers provided the estimates of nucleated cell counts. Here immunoSEQ multiplex PCR was the method, and the copy in TCRdb shows in-frame clones only, minus some. The V and J calls and clone size come from that table; D and trimming were worked out from the DNA. This sample yields about 150,000 clones, of which roughly 80% are seen a single time; about 5.1% belongs to the top ten. V was clipped by 5 bases and J by 6 bases; unmatched bases: 9. CDR1 is SGHAT and CDR2 is FQNNGV in the germline V gene. This CDR3 comprises 15 residues. The V gene is TRBV11-2, the J gene TRBJ2-1; 8 bases match TRBD2. Sequencing was performed on peripheral blood. The receptor comes from a human donor in a cohort sampled during active COVID-19. Here the CDR3 DNA reads TGTGCCAGCAGCCGGCGGGAGGCCCTTTCCAATGAGCAGTTCTTC. Its protein product is CASSRREALSNEQFF.